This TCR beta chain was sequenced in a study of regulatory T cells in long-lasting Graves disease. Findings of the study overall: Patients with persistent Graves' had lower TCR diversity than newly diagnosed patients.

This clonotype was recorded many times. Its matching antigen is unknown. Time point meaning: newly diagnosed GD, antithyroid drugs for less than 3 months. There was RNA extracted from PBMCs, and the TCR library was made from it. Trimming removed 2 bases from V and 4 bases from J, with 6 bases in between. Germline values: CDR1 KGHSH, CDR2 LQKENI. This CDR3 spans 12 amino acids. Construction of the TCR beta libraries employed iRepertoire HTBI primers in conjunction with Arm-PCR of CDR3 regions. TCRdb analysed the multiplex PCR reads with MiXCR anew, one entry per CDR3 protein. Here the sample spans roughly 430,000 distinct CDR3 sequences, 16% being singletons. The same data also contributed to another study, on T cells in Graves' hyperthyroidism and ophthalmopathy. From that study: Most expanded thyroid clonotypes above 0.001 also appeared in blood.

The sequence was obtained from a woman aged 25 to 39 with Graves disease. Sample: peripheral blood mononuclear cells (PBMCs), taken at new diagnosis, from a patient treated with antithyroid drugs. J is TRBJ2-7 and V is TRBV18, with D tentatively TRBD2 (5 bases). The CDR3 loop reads CASSPERYEQYF. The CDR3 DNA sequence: TGTGCCAGCTCACCAGAGCGGTACGAGCAGTACTTC.